This record looks at one T cell receptor (beta chain) sequence and its context. With 3 bases removed from V and 2 bases from J, the gap between germline ends came to 11 bases. There are 15 residues in the CDR3. CDR1 MDHEN and CDR2 SYDVKM come from the germline V gene. This specimen belongs to a study of blood T cell repertoires in COVID-19. Study background: The study drew acute and convalescent COVID-19 samples from the United States, Italy and Spain.

How the authors handled the data: Amplification of reference gene primers was used by the study to estimate nucleated cell counts. Here immunoSEQ multiplex PCR was the method, and the copy in TCRdb shows in-frame clones only, minus some. For V, J and clone size, that table is used; D and trimming come from the DNA. The sample carries 90,000 to 120,000 clones, over 80% recorded once. The sequence was obtained from a man in his fifties with acute or convalescent COVID-19. What was sequenced was peripheral blood. The chain combines TRBV28 with TRBJ2-1, with D uncertain. The CDR3, as DNA: TGTGCCAGCAGTTTGGCATTTTACCCCTACAATGAGCAGTTCTTC. It yields the protein CASSLAFYPYNEQFF.